This TCR beta chain comes out of a study of T cells after yellow fever vaccination. This CDR3 has 16 amino acids. Trimming took off 1 base at V and 1 base at J, with 13 bases between the two ends. Germline V gives CDR1 LGHNA, CDR2 YSLEER. 5'RACE template switching produced TCR cDNA carrying a universal primer site and UMIs. TCRdb used MiXCR to reprocess the 5' RACE reads, holding one entry per CDR3 protein. The sample contains 450,000 to 550,000 distinct CDR3 sequences, 21% of which appear only once. This clonotype was counted between two and nine times. The sequencing used PBMCs, collected 21 days after the first yellow fever vaccination. The sequence was collected from a man aged 18 to 30 who received the YFV17D yellow fever vaccine. The rearrangement uses TRBV4-3 and TRBJ1-1, with D perhaps matching TRBD1 (5 bases). The CDR3 DNA reads as TGCGCCAGCAGCCAAGGGCCAGGGTACCAGAACACTGAAGCTTTCTTT. It translates to CASSQGPGYQNTEAFF.